Each of the 31 T cell receptor beta chains below was sequenced from the same sample in a study of response to subunit inactivated influenza vaccine. TCRdb re-called the RT-PCR reads through MiXCR, storing one row per CDR3 protein. The sample yields approximately 730,000 distinct CDR3 sequences, about 15% seen once. The starting material was PBMCs from blood, obtained 14 to 15 days before vaccination. These receptors came from a man aged 50 to 59 who received an inactivated influenza vaccine.

The rearrangement links TRBV5-6 to TRBJ1-6; TRBD1 aligns across 8 bases. V trimming: 3 bases; J trimming: 8 bases; junction bases outside the gene matches: 4. The CDR3 is 14 amino acids. Germline CDR1 and CDR2: SGHDT and YYEEEE. CDR3 residues: CASSSAGGDSPLHF. The CDR3, as DNA: TGTGCCAGCAGCTCGGCAGGGGGCGATTCACCCCTCCACTTT.

This clonotype was counted many times. This rearrangement joins TRBV5-5 to TRBJ2-7; 7 bases are a match to TRBD1. This CDR3 comprises 16 residues. Trimming removed 2 bases from V and 0 bases from J; junction bases left unmatched: 8. From germline, CDR1 is SGHKS and CDR2 YYEKEE (reference sequence). CDR3 amino acids: CASSLEGTVPSYEQYF. For the CDR3, the DNA is TGTGCCAGCAGCTTAGAGGGGACAGTGCCCTCCTACGAGCAGTACTTC.

This clonotype came up many times. The chain links TRBV15 to TRBJ2-3, with unresolved D. CDR3 size: 12 residues. V was clipped by 0 bases and J by 6 bases, with 4 bases between them. Germline-derived CDR1 and CDR2 are LNHNV and YYDKDF (reference sequence). The CDR3 here is CATSRDLDTQYF. The CDR3 nucleotides are TGTGCCACCAGCAGAGATTTGGATACGCAGTATTTT.

The chain couples TRBV4-2 to TRBJ2-2; the D gene could be TRBD1 or TRBD2 (5 bases each). The V end lost 10 bases, the J end lost 4 bases, and 16 bases lay between the germline ends. The CDR3 totals 14 residues. CDR1 and CDR2 (germline): LGHNA, YNFKEQ. Here the CDR3 reads CATSGQTFTGELFF. The CDR3 DNA reads as TGTGCCACCTCGGGGCAGACCTTCACCGGGGAGCTGTTTTTT.

The chain is built from TRBV10-3 and TRBJ2-7; 8 bases align to TRBD1. The length of the CDR3 is 16 residues. Losses at the gene ends were 2 bases for V and 0 bases for J; bases not matched to a gene: 6. Germline V lookup: CDR1 ENHRY, CDR2 SYGVKD. The CDR3 sequence is CAISETKTGVSYEQYF. DNA of the CDR3: TGTGCCATCAGTGAGACCAAGACAGGGGTCTCCTACGAGCAGTACTTC.

The chain combines TRBV6-2 or TRBV6-3 with TRBJ2-1; 7 nucleotides line up with TRBD2. Germline trimming cut 7 bases from V and 9 bases from J; bases unmatched to any gene: 9. This CDR3 is 13 amino acids long. The germline CDR1 and CDR2 sequences are MNHEY and SVGEGT. CDR3 sequence: CASMLAGVGEQFF. CDR3 bases: TGTGCCAGCATGCTGGCGGGGGTTGGTGAGCAGTTCTTC.

In this sample, this clonotype turned up a few times. The chain has TRBV7-8 and TRBJ2-1; tentative D call: TRBD1 (6 bases). V gave up 3 bases and J gave up 6 bases, with 12 bases separating them. The CDR3 has 14 residues. Germline loops: CDR1 SGHVS, CDR2 FQNEAQ. The CDR3 sequence is CASSFRLGGNEQFF. In DNA, the CDR3 is TGTGCCAGCAGCTTCAGGTTAGGGGGCAATGAGCAGTTCTTC. The variable domain in full, with the rest retrieved from reference TRBV7-8 and TRBJ2-1, is GAGVSQSPRYKVAKRGQDVALRCDPISGHVSLFWYQQALGQGPEFLTYFQNEAQLDKSGLPSDRFFAERPEGSVSTLKIQRTQQEDSAVYLCASSFRLGGNEQFFGPGTRLTVL.

This sequence joins TRBV12-3 or TRBV12-4 and TRBJ1-5; no firm D call. The CDR3 runs 15 residues. Trimming removed 1 base at V and 9 bases at J, with 16 bases between. This CDR3 reads CASSLGGVGRLPQHF. The CDR3 DNA reads as TGTGCCAGCAGTTTAGGGGGAGTAGGCCGGTTGCCCCAGCATTTT.

V gene TRBV6-5 combines with J gene TRBJ2-5; tentatively, D is TRBD2 (5 bases). The V end was cut by 2 bases, the J end by 3 bases, with 7 bases between. Germline assignment: CDR1 MNHEY and CDR2 SVGAGI. This CDR3 spans 13 amino acids. The DNA for the CDR3 is TGTGCCAGCAGTTACAACGGGAAAGAGACCCAGTACTTC. Translating gives CASSYNGKETQYF.

This clonotype occurred many times. The chain carries TRBV14 and TRBJ2-1; D is unclear. V was clipped by 4 bases and J by 0 bases, with 7 bases between them. CDR3 length: 14 amino acids. Germline CDR1 and CDR2: SGHDN and FVKESK. In nucleotides, the CDR3 is TGTGCCAGCAGCCCACGCCGCTCCTACAATGAGCAGTTCTTC. The encoded protein is CASSPRRSYNEQFF. Looking up the rest from reference TRBV14 and TRBJ2-1 gives the full variable domain: EAGVTQFPSHSVIEKGQTVTLRCDPISGHDNLYWYRRVMGKEIKFLLHFVKESKQDESGMPNNRFLAERTGGTYSTLKVQPAELEDSGVYFCASSPRRSYNEQFFGPGTRLTVL.

This clonotype was seen only a few times. The chain joins TRBV20-1 to TRBJ2-1, with TRBD1 identical over 9 bases. Germline V gene lookup returns CDR1 DFQATT and CDR2 SNEGSKA (reference sequence). The CDR3 runs to 13 residues. This CDR3 reads CSWTKQTGGEQFF. For the CDR3, the DNA is TGCAGCTGGACTAAGCAGACAGGGGGTGAGCAGTTCTTC.

This clonotype was recorded a few times. V is TRBV11-2 and J is TRBJ2-1; D unresolved. Trimming took 5 bases from V and 2 from J, leaving 16 bases between them. This CDR3 is built from 16 residues. Germline lookup yields CDR1 SGHAT and CDR2 FQNNGV. CDR3 nucleotide sequence: TGTGCCAGCAGCACCGTCGAGCTTACAGCCTACAATGAGCAGTTCTTC. Translated, it gives CASSTVELTAYNEQFF.

This clonotype was observed at least ten times. The V gene is TRBV7-8, the J gene TRBJ1-2, with D perhaps matching TRBD1 (6 bases). The CDR3 is made up of 14 amino acids. In germline, CDR1 is SGHVS, CDR2 FQNEAQ. The V gene lost 4 bases and the J gene lost 2 bases, with 11 bases spanning the gap. This chain's CDR3 is CASSSKTGNYGYTF. CDR3 bases: TGTGCCAGCAGCTCGAAGACAGGAAACTATGGCTACACCTTC.

The J gene is TRBJ2-1, the V gene TRBV7-9; no clear D. CDR1 and CDR2 from the germline V gene are SEHNR and FQNEAQ (reference sequence). This CDR3 contains 15 residues. With 2 bases removed from V and 7 bases from J, the gap between germline ends came to 15 bases. The CDR3, as DNA: TGTGCCAGCAGCTTATTTGGAGAGCCTACAAATGAGCAGTTCTTC. Protein sequence: CASSLFGEPTNEQFF.

This clonotype was seen a few times. The chain links TRBV15 to TRBJ2-5; D gene ambiguous. The CDR3 totals 14 residues. CDR1 is LNHNV and CDR2 is YYDKDF in the germline V gene (reference sequence). V lost 3 bases, J lost 3 bases, and 11 bases lay in between. The CDR3 bases are TGTGCCACCAGCAGGGCCTACGAGGAAGAGACCCAGTACTTC. Translated, it gives CATSRAYEEETQYF. Combining the CDR3 with reference TRBV15 and TRBJ2-5 gives the whole variable domain DAMVIQNPRYQVTQFGKPVTLSCSQTLNHNVMYWYQQKSSQAPKLLFHYYDKDFNNEADTPDNFQSRRPNTSFCFLDIRSPGLGDTAMYLCATSRAYEEETQYFGPGTRLLVL.

This chain links TRBV28 with TRBJ1-2; no clear D. The CDR3 loop spans 12 amino acids. The germline CDR1 and CDR2 sequences are MDHEN and SYDVKM. The germline V and J ends were trimmed by 2 bases and 8 bases, with 9 bases remaining between them. CDR3 residues: CASSLAIVGYTF. Written as DNA, the CDR3 is TGTGCCAGCAGTTTAGCGATCGTGGGCTACACCTTC.

The gene calls are TRBV4-3 and TRBJ2-5, with D maybe TRBD2 (6 bases). The CDR3 is made up of 17 amino acids. CDR1 is LGHNA, CDR2 YSLEER, per germline. The ends were cut back, 0 bases at V and 0 bases at J, with 14 bases in the middle. The CDR3, as DNA: TGCGCCAGCAGCCAAGATGGGAGGAGCAGTTACCAAGAGACCCAGTACTTC. It specifies CASSQDGRSSYQETQYF.

This chain links TRBV12-3 or TRBV12-4 with TRBJ1-5; 7 bases agree with TRBD1. After removal of 2 bases from V and 1 base from J, the junction contained 2 bases not matched to a gene. The CDR3 is 15 residues long. The CDR3 bases are TGTGCCAGCAGTTTACAGGGGGGAAGCAATCAGCCCCAGCATTTT. Translation gives CASSLQGGSNQPQHF.

On this clonotype itself: This clone may be a read error of a much larger clone one base away. The chain has TRBV7-6 and TRBJ2-5; D unresolved. Trimming pared 2 bases from V and 5 bases from J, leaving 6 bases between. Germline CDR1 SGHVS, CDR2 FNYEAQ. The CDR3 covers 12 residues. The CDR3 here is CASSLFRETQYF. For the CDR3, the DNA is TGTGCCAGCAGCTTATTTCGGGAGACCCAGTACTTC.

This clonotype has only a few counts. V and J are TRBV7-9 and TRBJ1-2; the match to TRBD1 covers 9 bases. CDR1 SEHNR and CDR2 FQNEAQ come from the germline V gene (reference sequence). V dropped 5 bases and J dropped 5; count of bases not matched to a gene: 6. The CDR3 sequence is 14 residues long. The CDR3 spells CASSQGQGWYGYTF. CDR3 nucleotides: TGTGCCAGCAGCCAAGGACAGGGGTGGTATGGCTACACCTTC.

The chain uses TRBV11-2 and TRBJ2-7; D gene uncertain. CDR1 and CDR2 from the germline V gene are SGHAT and FQNNGV. CDR3 size: 13 residues. The V and J ends lost 3 bases and 3 bases respectively, with 9 bases between them. In DNA form, the CDR3 reads TGTGCCAGCAGCTTTTCCGCAGTCTACGAGCAGTACTTC. Protein: CASSFSAVYEQYF.

Ten or more counts support this clonotype. J is TRBJ1-1 and V is TRBV3-1; no clear D gene. Germline lookup yields CDR1 LGHDT and CDR2 YNNKEL (reference sequence). This CDR3 is 12 amino acids long. Trimming cost V 4 bases and J 5 bases, with 8 bases left between them. CDR3 residues: CASSRSGTEAFF. As DNA, the CDR3 is TGTGCCAGCAGCCGATCTGGAACTGAAGCTTTCTTT.

There are a few counts of this clonotype. Compared with germline, one end of the junction differs, possibly owing to a read error. The rearrangement links TRBV29-1 to TRBJ2-5, with 9 bases matching TRBD2. Germline CDR1 is SQVTM and CDR2 is ANQGSEA. This CDR3 comprises 15 residues. CDR3 in DNA: TGCAGCGTTCAAGAAAGCGGGGGGCAGGGAGAGACCCAGTACTTC. This encodes CSVQESGGQGETQYF.

Here the CDR3 DNA reads TGTGCCAGCAGTTTAGCGCTAGCGGGGGGCCGGTATGAGCAGTTCTTC. It yields the protein CASSLALAGGRYEQFF. The chain recombines TRBV12-3 or TRBV12-4 with TRBJ2-1, with 11 bases aligning to TRBD2. The CDR3 sequence is 16 residues long. V was clipped by 0 bases and J by 8 bases; unmatched bases: 6.

This clonotype was detected many times. The chain uses TRBV6-2 or TRBV6-3 and TRBJ1-1, with a weak D call TRBD1 (6 bases). With 5 bases removed from V and 7 bases from J, the gap between germline ends came to 8 bases. The germline gives CDR1 MNHEY, CDR2 SVGEGT. This CDR3 spans 11 amino acids. The CDR3 DNA reads as TGTGCCAGCAGTCAGGGGAGTGAAGCTTTCTTT. Translated: CASSQGSEAFF.

The chain combines TRBV15 with TRBJ2-7; tentatively, D is TRBD2 (5 bases). This CDR3 has 14 amino acids. Germline loops: CDR1 LNHNV, CDR2 YYDKDF (reference sequence). The germline V and J ends were trimmed by 5 bases and 5 bases, with 16 bases remaining between them. The CDR3 loop reads CATSGRERAHEQYF. The CDR3 bases are TGTGCCACCAGCGGCCGAGAGAGGGCCCACGAGCAGTACTTC.

The chain combines TRBV5-1 with TRBJ2-4, with 9 bases aligning to TRBD1. Germline V gene lookup returns CDR1 SGHRS and CDR2 YFSETQ. The CDR3 runs 14 residues. V shed 4 bases and J 8 bases; nucleotides not matched to a gene: 7. CDR3 amino acids: CASSPDRGFYIQYF. CDR3 DNA sequence: TGCGCCAGCAGCCCAGACAGGGGGTTTTACATTCAGTACTTC. Looking up the rest from reference TRBV5-1 and TRBJ2-4 gives the full variable domain: KAGVTQTPRYLIKTRGQQVTLSCSPISGHRSVSWYQQTPGQGLQFLFEYFSETQRNKGNFPGRFSGRQFSNSRSEMNVSTLELGDSALYLCASSPDRGFYIQYFGAGTRLSVL.

The sample holds a few counts of this clonotype. CDR3 DNA sequence: TGCAGTGCTAGGATAGCCCTCAATCAGCCCCAGCATTTT. Its protein is CSARIALNQPQHF. The chain employs TRBV20-1 and TRBJ1-5; D is unclear. The V end was cut by 3 bases, the J end by 3 bases, with 9 bases between. The CDR3 has 13 residues. Germline-derived CDR1 and CDR2 are DFQATT and SNEGSKA (reference sequence).

This clonotype has a handful of counts. The chain recombines TRBV7-2 with TRBJ2-5; 8 bases fit TRBD2. Looked up from germline, CDR1 is SGHTA and CDR2 is FQGNSA. V was pared by 4 bases and J by 6 bases, with 10 bases of the junction left unmatched. The CDR3 length is 15 residues. In DNA, the CDR3 is TGTGCCAGCAGCTCACGGGGGGGGGATAGGAAGACCCAGTACTTC. It translates to CASSSRGGDRKTQYF.

V gene TRBV7-2 combines with J gene TRBJ2-5; 7 bases are shared with TRBD1. Per the germline V gene, CDR1 is SGHTA and CDR2 is FQGNSA. The CDR3 sequence is 14 residues long. Trimming removed 6 bases from V and 1 base from J; junction bases left unmatched: 5. The CDR3 DNA sequence: TGTGCCAGCAGGTTTGGGACAGCCCAAGAGACCCAGTACTTC. It yields the protein CASRFGTAQETQYF. Full variable domain (remainder filled in from reference TRBV7-2 and TRBJ2-5): GAGVSQSPSNKVTEKGKDVELRCDPISGHTALYWYRQSLGQGLEFLIYFQGNSAPDKSGLPSDRFSAERTGGSVSTLTIQRTQQEDSAVYLCASRFGTAQETQYFGPGTRLLVL.

The chain employs TRBV4-3 and TRBJ2-1; D is undetermined. Per germline, CDR1 LGHNA and CDR2 YSLEER. With 2 bases removed from V and 7 bases from J, the gap between germline ends came to 9 bases. This CDR3 contains 13 residues. The CDR3 DNA reads TGCGCCAGCAGCCAATTTATAGGGAATGAGCAGTTCTTC. Its protein is CASSQFIGNEQFF.